The present T cell receptor (beta chain) was sequenced within a study of blood T cell repertoires in COVID-19 (dated by TCRdb to the early 2020s). Looking at the study overall: Collaborator samples came from the United States, Italy and Spain and covered acute and convalescent phases of COVID-19. The material from the prospective study consisted of cDNA or gDNA derived from T cells, B-cell-depleted T cells, or PBMCs. Deeply sampled blood TCRbeta repertoires from subjects exposed to, actively infected with, or recovered from COVID-19 were included in the dataset. A freely available public database, intended as a resource for researchers studying the immune response to SARS-CoV-2, is where the repertoires were released. Samples came from the ongoing ImmuneRACE study (first 160 participants) plus 1,254 subjects from 6 global collaborators. The sample metadata nearly always contained a de-identified subject ID, COVID-19 status, age in years and sex. Where available, HLA class I and class II types were taken from metadata supplied by the sample provider and were not determined by assay-based typing. What the study reported, not specific to this receptor: The quantity of clinical and demographic metadata differed by source and by participant and was supplied without curation.

As for this clone: What this receptor recognizes is not known. No per-base quality is available; no much larger clone lies one base away.

Each collaborating institution followed its own protocols to collect whole blood in K2EDTA tubes. For TCRbeta analysis, collaborator samples were shipped as frozen whole blood, as isolated PBMCs, or as DNA extracted from either sample type. According to the germline V gene (reference sequence), CDR1 reads GTSNPN and CDR2 reads SVGIG. From the cysteine up to the phenylalanine, the CDR3 has a length of 15 residues. The read is trimmed to its CDR3 DNA, 45 bases read in frame from base 1. V has 5 bases trimmed and J has 3 bases trimmed; junction bases matching no gene number 9. The immunoSEQ Assay, a bias-controlled multiplex PCR, was used to amplify TCRbeta CDR3 regions from genomic DNA. The paper's data handling went like this. Nucleated cell counts per sample were estimated from amplification of reference gene primers within the assay. To quantify the absolute abundance of each unique TCRbeta CDR3 rearrangement, sequence reads were collapsed and filtered. Productive Simpson clonality was computed per sample as the square root of Simpson's diversity index over productive rearrangements. TCRdb holds this immuneACCESS table with in-frame rearrangements only. Some clones are missing; in checked studies, unresolved V genes explain under half, and the rest has no known cause. Clone size and V and J calls were adopted from that table, with D and trimming inferred from the DNA. The sample profile shows roughly 250,000 clones; more than 85% of them were found once. Around 0.8% of the sample is in the top ten clones.

The TCR sequence derives from a man aged 25-45 years with acute or convalescent COVID-19. Sequenced material: peripheral blood. The chain links TRBV30 with TRBJ2-1; 8 central bases correspond to TRBD1. Here the CDR3 is given as CAWVGGTGGYNEQFF. The nucleotide sequence is given as TGTGCCTGGGTTGGGGGGACAGGAGGCTACAATGAGCAGTTCTTC.